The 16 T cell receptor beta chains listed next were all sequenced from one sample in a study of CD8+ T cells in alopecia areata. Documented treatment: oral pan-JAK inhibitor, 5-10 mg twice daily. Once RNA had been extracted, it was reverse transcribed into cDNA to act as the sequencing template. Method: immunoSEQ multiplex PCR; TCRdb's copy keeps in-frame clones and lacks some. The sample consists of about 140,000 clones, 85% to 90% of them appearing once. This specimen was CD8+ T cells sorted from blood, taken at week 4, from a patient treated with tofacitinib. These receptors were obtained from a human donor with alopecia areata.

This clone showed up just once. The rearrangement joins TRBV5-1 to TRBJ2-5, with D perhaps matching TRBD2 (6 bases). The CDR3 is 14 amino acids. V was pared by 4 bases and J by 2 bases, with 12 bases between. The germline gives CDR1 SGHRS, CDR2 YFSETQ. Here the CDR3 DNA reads TGCGCCAGCAGCGGAGGGGTTACGCAAGAGACCCAGTACTTC. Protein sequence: CASSGGVTQETQYF. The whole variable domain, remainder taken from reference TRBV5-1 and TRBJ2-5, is KAGVTQTPRYLIKTRGQQVTLSCSPISGHRSVSWYQQTPGQGLQFLFEYFSETQRNKGNFPGRFSGRQFSNSRSEMNVSTLELGDSALYLCASSGGVTQETQYFGPGTRLLVL.

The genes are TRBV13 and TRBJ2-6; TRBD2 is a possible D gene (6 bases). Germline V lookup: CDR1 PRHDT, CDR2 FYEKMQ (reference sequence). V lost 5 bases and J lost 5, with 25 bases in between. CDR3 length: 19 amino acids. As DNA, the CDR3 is TGTGCCAGCAGCCCCCCGACGGGGGAGGAGGGCGTTCGGGCCAACGTCCTGACTTTC. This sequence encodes CASSPPTGEEGVRANVLTF.

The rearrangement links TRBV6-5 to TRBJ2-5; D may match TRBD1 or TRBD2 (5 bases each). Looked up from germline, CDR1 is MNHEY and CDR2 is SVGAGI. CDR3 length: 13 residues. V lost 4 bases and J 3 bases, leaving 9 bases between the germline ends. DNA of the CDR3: TGTGCCAGCAGTTGGGGACGGGAAGAGACCCAGTACTTC. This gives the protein CASSWGREETQYF.

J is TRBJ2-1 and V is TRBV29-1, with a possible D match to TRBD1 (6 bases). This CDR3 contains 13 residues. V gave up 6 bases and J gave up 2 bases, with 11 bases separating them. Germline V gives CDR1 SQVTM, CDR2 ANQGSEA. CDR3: CSVRRDTYNEQFF. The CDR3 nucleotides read TGCAGCGTCCGCCGGGACACCTACAATGAGCAGTTCTTC.

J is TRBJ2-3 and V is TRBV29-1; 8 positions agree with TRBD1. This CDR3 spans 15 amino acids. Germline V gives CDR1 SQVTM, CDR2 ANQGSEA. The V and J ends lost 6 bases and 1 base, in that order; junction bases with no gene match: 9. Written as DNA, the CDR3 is TGCAGCGTGATACGCGGACAGGGCGGCACAGATACGCAGTATTTT. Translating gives CSVIRGQGGTDTQYF.

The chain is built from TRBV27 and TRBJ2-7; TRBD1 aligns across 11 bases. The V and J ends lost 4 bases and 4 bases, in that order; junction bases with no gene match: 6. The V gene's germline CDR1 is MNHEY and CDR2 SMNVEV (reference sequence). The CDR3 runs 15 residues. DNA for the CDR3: TGTGCCAGCAGTTCGGGACAGGGGGATCGGTACGAGCAGTACTTC. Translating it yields CASSSGQGDRYEQYF.

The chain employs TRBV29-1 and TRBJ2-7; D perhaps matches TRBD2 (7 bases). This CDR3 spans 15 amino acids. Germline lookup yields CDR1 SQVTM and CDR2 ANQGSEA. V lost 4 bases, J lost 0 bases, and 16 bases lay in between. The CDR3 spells CSVVGGQAFSYEQYF. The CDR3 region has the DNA TGCAGCGTTGTGGGGGGGCAGGCTTTCTCCTACGAGCAGTACTTC.

The CDR3 spells CASSSAPSSGNTIYF. DNA of the CDR3: TGCGCCAGCAGCTCCGCCCCTTCGTCGGGAAACACCATATATTTT. The chain has TRBV4-1 and TRBJ1-3, with unresolved D. The V and J ends lost 5 bases and 4 bases respectively, with 15 bases between them. The germline gives CDR1 MGHRA, CDR2 YSYEKL. CDR3 length: 15 amino acids.

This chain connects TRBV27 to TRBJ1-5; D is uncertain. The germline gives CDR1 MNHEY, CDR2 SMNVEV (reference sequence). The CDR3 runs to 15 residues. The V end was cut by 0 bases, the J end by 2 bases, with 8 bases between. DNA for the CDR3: TGTGCCAGCAGTTTATCATGGAGGGGCAATCAGCCCCAGCATTTT. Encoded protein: CASSLSWRGNQPQHF.

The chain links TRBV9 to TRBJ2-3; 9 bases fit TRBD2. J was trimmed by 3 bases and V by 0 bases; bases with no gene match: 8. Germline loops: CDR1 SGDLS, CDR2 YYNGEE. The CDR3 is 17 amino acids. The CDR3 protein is CASSVEGLAGSTDTQYF. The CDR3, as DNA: TGTGCCAGCAGCGTAGAAGGCCTAGCGGGATCGACAGATACGCAGTATTTT.

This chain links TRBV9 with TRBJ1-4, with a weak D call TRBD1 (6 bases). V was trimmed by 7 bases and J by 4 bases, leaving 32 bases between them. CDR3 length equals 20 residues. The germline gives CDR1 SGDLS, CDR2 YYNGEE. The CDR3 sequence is CASGLHRSPSGQPHNEKLFF. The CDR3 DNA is TGTGCCAGCGGGTTACACCGGTCACCGTCTGGACAGCCCCATAATGAAAAACTGTTTTTT.

The CDR3, as DNA: TGTGCCAGCCTTGGGAGGGTCAATGAGCAGTTCTTC. Translation: CASLGRVNEQFF. This chain joins TRBV6-1 and TRBJ2-1; 7 positions agree with TRBD2. Germline CDR1 reads MNHNS; CDR2 reads SASEGT. The CDR3 loop spans 12 amino acids. V was clipped by 8 bases and J by 6 bases; unmatched bases: 4.

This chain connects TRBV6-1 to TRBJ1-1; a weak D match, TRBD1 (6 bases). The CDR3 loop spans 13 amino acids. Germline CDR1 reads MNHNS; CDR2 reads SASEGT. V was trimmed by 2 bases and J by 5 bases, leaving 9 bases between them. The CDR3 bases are TGTGCCAGCAGTGAAACAGGGCAGACTGAAGCTTTCTTT. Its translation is CASSETGQTEAFF.

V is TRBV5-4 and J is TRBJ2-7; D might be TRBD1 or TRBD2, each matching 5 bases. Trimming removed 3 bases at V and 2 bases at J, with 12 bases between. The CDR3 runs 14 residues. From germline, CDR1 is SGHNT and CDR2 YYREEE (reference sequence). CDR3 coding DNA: TGTGCCAGCAGCTGGGGGACGGGAACCTACGAGCAGTACTTC. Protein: CASSWGTGTYEQYF.

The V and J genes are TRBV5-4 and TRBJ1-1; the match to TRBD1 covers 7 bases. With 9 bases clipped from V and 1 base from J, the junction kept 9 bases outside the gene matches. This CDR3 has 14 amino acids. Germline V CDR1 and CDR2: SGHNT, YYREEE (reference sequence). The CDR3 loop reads CATLAYRGNTEAFF. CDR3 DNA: TGTGCCACGCTAGCCTACAGGGGGAACACTGAAGCTTTCTTT.

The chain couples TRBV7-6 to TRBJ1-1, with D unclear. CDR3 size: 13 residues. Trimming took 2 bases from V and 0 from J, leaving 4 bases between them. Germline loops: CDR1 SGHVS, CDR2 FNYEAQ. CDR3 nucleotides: TGTGCCAGCAGCTTATTGATGAACACTGAAGCTTTCTTT. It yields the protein CASSLLMNTEAFF.